These T cell receptor beta chains were read from a single sample in a study of blood T cell repertoires in COVID-19. The assay was immunoSEQ multiplex PCR, and TCRdb's table has in-frame clones only and misses some. Among about 120,000 clones listed, around 86% were seen once. The sample was peripheral blood. Receptors originate from a man aged 40-50 years with acute or convalescent COVID-19. CDR3s include the opening cysteine and the closing phenylalanine or tryptophan. The D gene is left open where the match is weak. A clone size is listed for some rows: how often the clone was seen (once, few, many), or a class if it is expanded.

len	d_gene	v_gene	abundance	j_gene	CDR3nt	CDR3aa
16	-	TRBV6-6	-	TRBJ1-5	TGTGCCAGCAGACAAGCTGAAACAGGGAGCAATCAGCCCCAGCATTTT	CASRQAETGSNQPQHF
18	-	TRBV25-1	-	TRBJ1-6	TGTGCCAGCAGCCCCAAAACGGGAGTAGCCTCCTATAATTCACCCCTCCACTTT	CASSPKTGVASYNSPLHF
15	-	TRBV4-1	-	TRBJ2-4	TGCGCCAGCAGCCAAGGTCGGGTTGAAGGAAACATTCAGTACTTC	CASSQGRVEGNIQYF
14	-	TRBV6-2/TRBV6-3	-	TRBJ2-2	TGTGCCAGCAGTTGGAACAGGGCGGGCGGGGAGCTGTTTTTT	CASSWNRAGGELFF
16	-	TRBV21-1	few	TRBJ2-3	TGTGCCAGCAGCACTCCGAGTACCTTGAACACAGATACGCAGTATTTT	CASSTPSTLNTDTQYF
13	-	TRBV12-3/TRBV12-4	once	TRBJ1-1	TGTGCCAGCAGTTTCAGGGTAGGCACTGAAGCTTTCTTT	CASSFRVGTEAFF
13	-	TRBV28	-	TRBJ1-3	TGTGCCAGCATCCTCCGGGGGGGAAACACCATATATTTT	CASILRGGNTIYF
13	-	TRBV5-6	-	TRBJ1-2	TGTGCCAGCAGCGGCGAACAGGGCCAGGGCTACACCTTC	CASSGEQGQGYTF
15	-	TRBV7-6	-	TRBJ1-1	TGTGCCAGCAGCTTAGCGCCCGGGGGGCGGGCTGAAGCTTTCTTT	CASSLAPGGRAEAFF
11	-	TRBV20-1	-	TRBJ1-1	TGCAGTGCCCACCGGGGTTCTGAAGCTTTCTTT	CSAHRGSEAFF
14	TRBD1	TRBV2	-	TRBJ1-2	TGTGCCAGCACCCGGACAGGGGGTTTGAATGGCTACACCTTC	CASTRTGGLNGYTF
14	TRBD2	TRBV3-1/TRBV3-2	-	TRBJ2-5	TGTGCCAGCAGTCGGACTAGCGGACGGGAGACCCAGTACTTC	CASSRTSGRETQYF
14	-	TRBV24-1	-	TRBJ2-3	TGTGCCACCAGTGATTTGGGGGGCGCCGATACGCAGTATTTT	CATSDLGGADTQYF
15	TRBD1	TRBV9	-	TRBJ1-2	TGTGCCAGCAGCCCCGGGACAGGGCCGTCCTATGGCTACACCTTC	CASSPGTGPSYGYTF
14	TRBD1	TRBV5-1	-	TRBJ1-2	TGCGCCAGCAGCTCACAGGGGGTTAACTATGGCTACACCTTC	CASSSQGVNYGYTF
15	TRBD2	TRBV30	-	TRBJ2-5	TGTGCCTGGAGTCCAACTAGCGGGGTATACGGGACCCAGTACTTC	CAWSPTSGVYGTQYF
15	-	TRBV3-1/TRBV3-2	-	TRBJ2-2	TGTGCCAGCAGCCAACATACAGGGCTGGTCGGGGAGCTGTTTTTT	CASSQHTGLVGELFF
16	TRBD2	TRBV11-2	-	TRBJ2-3	TGTGCCAGCAGCTTGCTGACTAGCGGATTGGCAGATACGCAGTATTTT	CASSLLTSGLADTQYF
15	TRBD1	TRBV5-6	few	TRBJ1-6	TGTGCCAGCAGCGACCTGGGACAGATTAATTCACCCCTCCACTTT	CASSDLGQINSPLHF
15	TRBD1	TRBV7-6	once	TRBJ1-6	TGTGCCAGCAGCTTAGTAGAAGGGGGCGGTTCACCCCTCCACTTT	CASSLVEGGGSPLHF
17	-	TRBV5-4	few	TRBJ1-1	TGTGCCAGCAGCTCCCGGGGGGCAGCTTATAGAGAAACTGAAGCTTTCTTT	CASSSRGAAYRETEAFF
18	TRBD1	TRBV18	-	TRBJ2-7	TGTGCCAGCTCGAGGTCTACCGGGACAGGGCTCATCTCCTACGAGCAGTACTTC	CASSRSTGTGLISYEQYF
13	-	TRBV6-5	-	TRBJ2-3	TGTGCCAGCAGCCCCCGGTTCACAGATACGCAGTATTTT	CASSPRFTDTQYF